Each of the 32 T cell receptor beta chains below was sequenced from the same sample in a study of T cell responses to AZD1222 COVID-19 vaccine. Some clones are missing from TCRdb's copy, which holds only in-frame ones; the method was immunoSEQ multiplex PCR. The sample includes approximately 100,000 clones, around 83% seen only once; the top ten take about 1.5%. The material was peripheral blood, obtained on day 0 of AZD1222 vaccination. The origin of the receptors is an adult in good health.

The rearrangement links TRBV28 to TRBJ1-2; D perhaps matches TRBD1 (6 bases). Trimming removed 6 bases at V and 12 bases at J, with 23 bases between. This CDR3 has 14 amino acids. Germline CDR1 is MDHEN and CDR2 is SYDVKM. The CDR3 DNA follows: TGTGCCAGCAGACGAACCCAAGGACAGCCGAGGAACACCTTC. Translation gives CASRRTQGQPRNTF.

A remark on this clone: The junction and the germline gene differ at one end; a read error may be behind it. The chain couples TRBV28 to TRBJ1-5, with 9 positions matching TRBD1. CDR1 and CDR2 (germline): MDHEN, SYDVKM. This CDR3 has 16 amino acids. CDR3 sequence reads: CASRNEQGAANQAQHF. Here the CDR3 DNA reads TGTGCCAGCAGGAATGAACAGGGGGCGGCTAATCAGGCCCAGCATTTT.

This rearrangement joins TRBV14 to TRBJ1-2; D uncertain. V gave up 1 base and J gave up 8 bases, with 14 bases separating them. The germline V gene has CDR1 SGHDN and CDR2 FVKESK. The CDR3 runs to 14 residues. The CDR3 spells CASSQVGERTGYTF. The CDR3 DNA is TGTGCCAGCAGCCAAGTGGGAGAAAGAACCGGCTACACCTTC.

This sequence joins TRBV7-3 and TRBJ2-1, with 7 bases fitting TRBD1. V lost 3 bases to trimming and J lost 2 bases; unmatched junction nucleotides: 4. This CDR3 contains 15 residues. Per germline, CDR1 SGHTA and CDR2 FQGTGA. The CDR3 spells CASSFTGTAYNEQFF. CDR3 DNA: TGTGCCAGCAGCTTTACCGGGACAGCCTACAATGAGCAGTTCTTC.

This clone was counted a single time. This chain uses TRBV18 with TRBJ2-3; D ambiguous. The CDR3 covers 15 residues. CDR1 and CDR2 (germline): KGHSH, LQKENI. Trimming removed 0 bases from V and 0 bases from J, with 7 bases in between. CDR3 amino acids: CASSPPNLSTDTQYF. The CDR3 coding sequence is TGTGCCAGCTCACCACCGAATCTAAGCACAGATACGCAGTATTTT.

This clone appeared once. The chain joins TRBV9 to TRBJ2-5; D is undetermined. Trimming took off 0 bases at V and 0 bases at J, with 6 bases between the two ends. The CDR3 has 14 residues. Germline V gives CDR1 SGDLS, CDR2 YYNGEE. The CDR3 coding sequence is TGTGCCAGCAGCGTAGACGGGTACCAAGAGACCCAGTACTTC. This codes for CASSVDGYQETQYF.

The J gene is TRBJ2-2, the V gene TRBV24-1; TRBD2 agrees at 7 bases. The CDR3 is 15 residues long. The V segment lost 1 base and the J segment 5 bases; nucleotides outside the gene matches: 3. The germline V gene encodes CDR1 KGHDR and CDR2 SFDVKD. This chain's CDR3 is CATSDFGAGTGELFF. The CDR3 DNA follows: TGTGCCACCAGTGATTTTGGAGCGGGGACCGGGGAGCTGTTTTTT.

The chain links TRBV30 to TRBJ1-6; D might be TRBD1 (5 bases). Germline CDR1 reads GTSNPN; CDR2 reads SVGIG (reference sequence). The CDR3 contains 17 residues. Trimming cost V 2 bases and J 0 bases, with 14 bases left between them. The CDR3 protein is CAWSLSGASSYNSPLHF. The CDR3 bases are TGTGCCTGGAGTCTCAGCGGGGCCAGCTCCTATAATTCACCCCTCCACTTT.

The chain employs TRBV24-1 and TRBJ1-5, with D unclear. From germline, CDR1 is KGHDR and CDR2 SFDVKD. Deletions cut 7 bases from V and 0 bases from J, with 9 bases between. The CDR3 contains 14 residues. CDR3 bases: TGTGCCACCAGCTTCGCCGATAGCAATCAGCCCCAGCATTTT. The encoded protein is CATSFADSNQPQHF.

V usage is TRBV5-1 and J usage is TRBJ2-7, with a tentative D call TRBD2 (5 bases). This CDR3 is built from 15 residues. Germline loops: CDR1 SGHRS, CDR2 YFSETQ. V gave up 5 bases and J gave up 2 bases, with 17 bases separating them. The CDR3 is CASRLGGEPTYEQYF. The CDR3 nucleotides are TGCGCCAGCAGGCTAGGTGGGGAGCCAACCTACGAGCAGTACTTC.

The J gene is TRBJ2-6, the V gene TRBV7-9; TRBD1 is a possible D gene (5 bases). V was shortened by 5 bases and J by 0 bases, with 17 bases between the two germline ends. Germline V lookup: CDR1 SEHNR, CDR2 FQNEAQ (reference sequence). This CDR3 has 18 residues. CDR3 sequence: CASSDSMKGHSGANVLTF. CDR3 coding DNA: TGTGCCAGCAGCGACAGTATGAAGGGGCACTCTGGGGCCAACGTCCTGACTTTC.

This clone has just one count. The chain links TRBV4-3 to TRBJ1-5; D not certain. The CDR3 extends over 13 amino acids. Looked up from germline, CDR1 is LGHNA and CDR2 is YSLEER. Trimming took 3 bases from V and 2 from J, leaving 5 bases between them. DNA of the CDR3: TGCGCCAGCAGCCAGGACGGCAATCAGCCCCAGCATTTT. Translated: CASSQDGNQPQHF.

V is TRBV4-2 and J is TRBJ2-7; weak D call: TRBD2 (6 bases). The V end lost 1 base, the J end lost 6 bases, and 19 bases lay between the germline ends. The CDR3 spans 16 residues. Germline CDR1 is LGHNA and CDR2 is YNFKEQ. This chain's CDR3 is CASSQVAGLDGAEQYF. In nucleotides, the CDR3 is TGTGCCAGCAGCCAAGTGGCGGGATTGGATGGGGCCGAGCAGTACTTC.

The sample holds one count of this clone. This chain connects TRBV12-3 or TRBV12-4 to TRBJ1-6; TRBD1 matches at 7 bases. The CDR3 covers 13 residues. The ends lost 6 bases at V and 7 bases at J; junction bases unmatched: 3. The CDR3 reads CASRQGQNSPLHF. The CDR3 coding sequence is TGTGCCAGCAGGCAGGGACAGAATTCACCCCTCCACTTT.

This rearrangement joins TRBV4-2 to TRBJ2-2; a possible D gene is TRBD1 (6 bases). CDR1 is LGHNA and CDR2 is YNFKEQ in the germline V gene. This CDR3 region has 15 residues. Trimming took 1 base from V and 4 from J, leaving 10 bases between them. CDR3 protein: CASSQGAGATGELFF. The CDR3 DNA reads TGTGCCAGCAGCCAAGGAGCAGGGGCCACCGGGGAGCTGTTTTTT.

V gene TRBV6-6 combines with J gene TRBJ1-6; TRBD1 agrees at 8 bases. V lost 7 bases to trimming and J lost 4 bases; unmatched junction nucleotides: 9. Per germline, CDR1 MNHNY and CDR2 SVGAGI (reference sequence). The CDR3 runs to 16 residues. This CDR3 is CASNSGQALYNSPLHF. The CDR3 nucleotides are TGTGCCAGCAACTCGGGACAGGCACTTTATAATTCACCCCTCCACTTT.

The genes are TRBV4-1 and TRBJ1-1; 12 bases align to TRBD1. The CDR3 is made up of 13 amino acids. V lost 9 bases to trimming and J lost 11 bases; unmatched junction nucleotides: 10. The germline V gene has CDR1 MGHRA and CDR2 YSYEKL. CDR3 region: CARGTGGEMEAFF. DNA for the CDR3: TGCGCCAGAGGGACAGGGGGCGAAATGGAGGCTTTCTTT.

This clone was recorded once. As DNA, the CDR3 is TGTGCCACCAGCAGAGGAAGCGGGAGGGCCGGTGAGCAGTTCTTC. This translates into CATSRGSGRAGEQFF. The genes are TRBV15 and TRBJ2-1; 10 nucleotides agree with TRBD2. From germline, CDR1 is LNHNV and CDR2 YYDKDF (reference sequence). The CDR3 is 15 amino acids. V was clipped by 1 base and J by 9 bases; unmatched bases: 6.

The rearrangement links TRBV7-9 to TRBJ1-2; D is ambiguous. V was shortened by 1 base and J by 8 bases, with 11 bases between the two germline ends. Germline V gene data show CDR1 as SEHNR and CDR2 as FQNEAQ (reference sequence). This CDR3 comprises 13 residues. The CDR3 sequence: CASSLEASRGYTF. Here the CDR3 DNA reads TGTGCCAGCAGCTTAGAGGCCTCGCGAGGCTACACCTTC. Using reference TRBV7-9 and TRBJ1-2 for the parts outside the CDR3, the full variable domain is DTGVSQNPRHKITKRGQNVTFRCDPISEHNRLYWYRQTLGQGPEFLTYFQNEAQLEKSRLLSDRFSAERPKGSFSTLEIQRTEQGDSAMYLCASSLEASRGYTFGSGTRLTVV.

CDR3 sequence: CASSPSGGREAEQYF. DNA for the CDR3: TGTGCCAGCTCACCCTCGGGAGGCAGGGAAGCCGAGCAGTACTTC. The chain recombines TRBV18 with TRBJ2-7, with 7 bases that match TRBD2. The CDR3 runs to 15 residues. Germline V lookup: CDR1 KGHSH, CDR2 LQKENI. V was pared by 3 bases and J by 6 bases, with 11 bases of the junction left unmatched. Using reference TRBV18 and TRBJ2-7 for the parts outside the CDR3, the full variable domain is NAGVMQNPRHLVRRRGQEARLRCSPMKGHSHVYWYRQLPEEGLKFMVYLQKENIIDESGMPKERFSAEFPKEGPSILRIQQVVRGDSAAYFCASSPSGGREAEQYFGPGTRLTVT.

The rearrangement joins TRBV5-1 to TRBJ2-1; 11 bases map to TRBD2. J was trimmed by 3 bases and V by 5 bases; bases with no gene match: 4. Germline V gives CDR1 SGHRS, CDR2 YFSETQ. CDR3 size: 15 residues. CDR3 region: CASRAGTSGYNEQFF. CDR3 nucleotide sequence: TGCGCCAGCAGAGCCGGGACTAGCGGCTACAATGAGCAGTTCTTC.

The chain has TRBV30 and TRBJ1-2; D perhaps matches TRBD1 (5 bases). The CDR3 contains 11 residues. Per the germline V gene, CDR1 is GTSNPN and CDR2 is SVGIG (reference sequence). V shed 3 bases and J shed 5 bases, with 7 bases lying between them. The CDR3 DNA follows: TGTGCCTGGAGCCAGGGATATGGCTACACCTTC. It codes for CAWSQGYGYTF.

In DNA, the CDR3 is TGTGCCACCAGCAGAGGCCTAGGGGGAAAAGAGACCCAGTACTTC. Its protein product is CATSRGLGGKETQYF. The rearrangement uses TRBV15 and TRBJ2-5; D may be TRBD1 (6 bases). There are 15 residues in the CDR3. From germline, CDR1 is LNHNV and CDR2 YYDKDF (reference sequence). V lost 1 base, J lost 3 bases, and 12 bases lay in between. The full variable domain, with the rest looked up from reference TRBV15 and TRBJ2-5, is DAMVIQNPRYQVTQFGKPVTLSCSQTLNHNVMYWYQQKSSQAPKLLFHYYDKDFNNEADTPDNFQSRRPNTSFCFLDIRSPGLGDTAMYLCATSRGLGGKETQYFGPGTRLLVL.

This chain joins TRBV28 and TRBJ1-6; D is uncertain. With 1 base removed from V and 6 bases from J, the gap between germline ends came to 16 bases. Germline V CDR1 and CDR2: MDHEN, SYDVKM. This CDR3 contains 17 residues. CDR3 sequence: CASSLYLGSTSNSPLHF. CDR3 bases: TGTGCCAGCAGTTTATATCTGGGATCGACGAGTAATTCACCCCTCCACTTT. The full variable domain, its missing parts supplied by reference TRBV28 and TRBJ1-6, is DVKVTQSSRYLVKRTGEKVFLECVQDMDHENMFWYRQDPGLGLRLIYFSYDVKMKEKGDIPEGYSVSREKKERFSLILESASTNQTSMYLCASSLYLGSTSNSPLHFGNGTRLTVT.

The rearrangement links TRBV30 to TRBJ1-5, with D uncertain. The CDR3 covers 14 residues. V dropped 2 bases and J dropped 0 bases, with 8 bases sitting between them. Germline values: CDR1 GTSNPN, CDR2 SVGIG (reference sequence). CDR3 protein: CAWSQKGSNQPQHF. In DNA form, the CDR3 reads TGTGCCTGGAGTCAGAAAGGTAGCAATCAGCCCCAGCATTTT.

This clone was observed a single time. The chain has TRBV2 and TRBJ1-4, with D possibly TRBD1 on 5 matching bases. The ends were cut back, 9 bases at V and 8 bases at J, with 19 bases in the middle. The CDR3 consists of 14 residues. In germline, CDR1 is SNHLY, CDR2 FYNNEI. The CDR3 DNA reads TGTGCCAGTCGACCGGACAACTTAAAGGAAAAACTGTTTTTT. Its protein product is CASRPDNLKEKLFF.

This sequence joins TRBV5-3 and TRBJ1-4; no definite D call. TRBV5-3 belongs to the ORF category, with a function that is uncertain. Trimming took 4 bases from V and 7 from J, leaving 8 bases between them. The length of the CDR3 is 12 residues. CDR3 sequence: CARSPDGEKLFF. CDR3 bases: TGTGCCAGAAGCCCCGACGGTGAAAAACTGTTTTTT.

The chain couples TRBV27 to TRBJ1-5; TRBD1 might be the D (6 bases). Deletions cut 4 bases from V and 2 bases from J, with 12 bases between. The length of the CDR3 is 15 residues. Germline V lookup: CDR1 MNHEY, CDR2 SMNVEV (reference sequence). DNA of the CDR3: TGTGCCAGCAGTTCTAGGGGGGGACGCAATCAGCCCCAGCATTTT. Its translation is CASSSRGGRNQPQHF.

The V and J genes are TRBV7-2 and TRBJ2-3; 9 nucleotides line up with TRBD1. Germline V gene lookup returns CDR1 SGHTA and CDR2 FQGNSA. The CDR3 covers 18 residues. V was pared by 5 bases and J by 2 bases, with 14 bases of the junction left unmatched. CDR3 nucleotide sequence: TGTGCCAGCAGCCCAGAAAGGGACAGGGCGTCCCACACAGATACGCAGTATTTT. Amino acid sequence: CASSPERDRASHTDTQYF.

J is TRBJ2-7 and V is TRBV6-5; no clear D gene. CDR1 and CDR2 from the germline V gene are MNHEY and SVGAGI. The CDR3 length is 13 residues. V gave up 7 bases and J gave up 2 bases, with 12 bases separating them. The DNA of the CDR3 is TGTGCCAGCATGGATGAAGGGACCTACGAGCAGTACTTC. It specifies CASMDEGTYEQYF.

This clone has only a few counts. The chain employs TRBV18 and TRBJ2-7, with unresolved D. V was trimmed by 0 bases and J by 7 bases, leaving 13 bases between them. The CDR3 consists of 14 residues. Germline lookup yields CDR1 KGHSH and CDR2 LQKENI. CDR3 region: CASSPPSSQREQYF. The DNA of the CDR3 is TGTGCCAGCTCACCACCAAGTAGCCAACGAGAGCAGTACTTC.

CDR3 loop: CATSRLAEKLFF. The DNA for the CDR3 is TGTGCCACCAGCAGATTAGCCGAAAAACTGTTTTTT. This chain joins TRBV15 and TRBJ1-4; D ambiguous. The CDR3 is made up of 12 amino acids. Trimming took 2 bases from V and 8 from J, leaving 6 bases between them. Per germline, CDR1 LNHNV and CDR2 YYDKDF (reference sequence).